This note documents a single T cell receptor (beta chain) sequence. This sample is part of a study of blood T cell repertoires in COVID-19. Study overall: Donors in the United States, Italy and Spain gave samples during acute or convalescent COVID-19.

CDR1 WNHNN and CDR2 SYGVQD come from the germline V gene (reference sequence). Germline trimming cut 3 bases from V and 1 base from J; bases unmatched to any gene: 2. The CDR3 totals 14 residues. Per the authors' pipeline: Nucleated cell counts were estimated from reference gene primer amplification. The data were produced by immunoSEQ multiplex PCR, yet TCRdb's version contains in-frame clones alone and is incomplete. D and trimming come from the DNA, and the V and J calls and clone size come from that table. The sample yields about 210,000 clones, approximately 84% seen once. The receptor was isolated from a woman in her 50s with active or convalescent COVID-19. V gene TRBV10-1 combines with J gene TRBJ1-1; 7 positions agree with TRBD1. Material for sequencing was peripheral blood. CDR3 coding DNA: TGCGCCAGCAGTGATAACAGGGGGAACACTGAAGCTTTCTTT. This encodes CASSDNRGNTEAFF.